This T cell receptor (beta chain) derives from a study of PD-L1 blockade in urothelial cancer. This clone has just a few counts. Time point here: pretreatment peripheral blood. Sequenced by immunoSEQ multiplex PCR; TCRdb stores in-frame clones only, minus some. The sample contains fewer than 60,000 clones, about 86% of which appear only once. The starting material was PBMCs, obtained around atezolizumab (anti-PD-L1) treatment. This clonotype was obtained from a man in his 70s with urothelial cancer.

The CDR3 DNA reads as TGTGCCACTCGGGGAGATAGCAATCAGCCCCAGCATTTT. Protein: CATRGDSNQPQHF. The chain carries TRBV2 and TRBJ1-5; D is uncertain. Germline CDR1 and CDR2: SNHLY and FYNNEI. This CDR3 region has 13 residues. Trimming removed 10 bases at V and 0 bases at J, with 10 bases between.